This T cell receptor (beta chain) was recorded in a study of blood T cell repertoires in COVID-19. The germline gives CDR1 SQVTM, CDR2 ANQGSEA. The ends lost 7 bases at V and 7 bases at J; junction bases unmatched: 8. CDR3 length: 12 residues. Profiled with immunoSEQ multiplex PCR; TCRdb holds only in-frame clones, not every one. The table records about 500,000 clones, 85% to 90% of them present only once. The sequenced sample consisted of peripheral blood. The chain has TRBV29-1 and TRBJ2-7, with 9 bases that match TRBD1. The sequence was collected from a woman between 45 and 65 years old with COVID-19, enrolled during active disease. The CDR3 bases are TGCAGCGCTGGACAGGGGCGGCTGGAGCAGTACTTC. It yields the protein CSAGQGRLEQYF.